What follows are 4 T cell receptor beta chains derived from one specimen sequenced in a study of blood T cell repertoires in COVID-19. Libraries were prepared by immunoSEQ multiplex PCR; TCRdb keeps only in-frame clonotypes and omits some of them. The table shows 25,000 to 35,000 clones, with 85% to 90% occurring only once. Sequencing was done on a sample of peripheral blood. All receptors derive from a human donor with active COVID-19. The donor label of this sample is uncertain.

This clone was seen just once. The J gene is TRBJ2-7, the V gene TRBV12-3 or TRBV12-4; possible D gene TRBD1, 5 bases. V lost 6 bases, J lost 5 bases, and 14 bases lay in between. The CDR3 length is 13 residues. CDR3 DNA: TGTGCCAGCAGCCTAGGGGCCAGGGACGAGCAGTACTTC. As protein: CASSLGARDEQYF.

The chain is built from TRBV11-2 and TRBJ2-3, with D perhaps TRBD2 (7 bases). V was clipped by 4 bases and J by 3 bases, with 20 bases between them. Germline V gene sequence: CDR1 SGHAT, CDR2 FQNNGV. This CDR3 is 17 amino acids long. The CDR3 DNA is TGTGCCAGCAGCTCATTCTTAGGGGGAGGGATAACAGATACGCAGTATTTT. As protein: CASSSFLGGGITDTQYF.

J is TRBJ2-1 and V is TRBV10-3; TRBD2 aligns across 10 bases. Trimming removed 7 bases from V and 8 bases from J; junction bases left unmatched: 5. Germline V CDR1 and CDR2: ENHRY, SYGVKD. This CDR3 region has 13 residues. CDR3 loop: CAITSGRVDEQFF. CDR3 nucleotide sequence: TGTGCCATCACTAGCGGGAGAGTCGATGAGCAGTTCTTC.

The chain recombines TRBV19 with TRBJ1-4, with TRBD1 matching 11 bases. J lost 6 bases, V lost 5 bases, and 2 bases had no gene match. Germline values: CDR1 LNHDA, CDR2 SQIVND (reference sequence). The CDR3 loop spans 14 amino acids. CDR3 loop: CASSADRGHEKLFF. The CDR3 DNA follows: TGTGCCAGTAGTGCGGACAGGGGGCATGAAAAACTGTTTTTT. Full variable domain (remainder filled in from reference TRBV19 and TRBJ1-4): DGGITQSPKYLFRKEGQNVTLSCEQNLNHDAMYWYRQDPGQGLRLIYYSQIVNDFQKGDIAEGYSVSREKKESFPLTVTSAQKNPTAFYLCASSADRGHEKLFFGSGTQLSVL.